A selection of T cell receptor beta chains follows, all from one sample in a study of T cells after posttransplantation cyclophosphamide. Assay used: immunoSEQ multiplex PCR; TCRdb lists only in-frame clones, some missing. This sample has tens of thousands of clones, with about 82% found just once. Sequencing was carried out using PBMCs. These receptors originate from a woman in her sixties or seventies with a blood cancer, CMV-positive, and with a related stem cell donor. CDR3s include the opening cysteine and the closing phenylalanine or tryptophan. The D gene is left open where the match is weak. Rows may omit the clone size; those that give it use once, few, many or a size class.

D,J,V,size,CDR3,DNA
-,TRBJ1-2,TRBV11-1,once,CASSLGGGDGYTF,TGTGCCAGCAGCTTAGGAGGAGGGGATGGCTACACCTTC
TRBD1,TRBJ2-7,TRBV30,-,CAWAIRTGGHTEQYF,TGTGCCTGGGCAATCAGGACAGGGGGACACACCGAGCAGTACTTC
-,TRBJ2-1,TRBV28,-,CASRREGFDEQFF,TGTGCCAGCAGGCGAGAGGGATTTGACGAGCAGTTCTTC
-,TRBJ2-7,TRBV28,-,CASSVSAGEQYF,TGTGCCAGCAGCGTCAGCGCGGGCGAGCAGTACTTC
TRBD1,TRBJ1-1,TRBV7-9,few,CASSLGGQRTAFF,TGTGCCAGCAGCTTAGGGGGACAGAGGACAGCTTTCTTT
TRBD1,TRBJ1-4,TRBV2,few,CASSLTGGDRKLFF,TGTGCCAGCAGTCTGACAGGGGGCGATCGGAAACTGTTTTTT
-,TRBJ1-5,TRBV2,-,CASSEEYGNQPQHF,TGTGCCAGCAGTGAAGAATATGGCAATCAGCCCCAGCATTTT
TRBD2,TRBJ2-7,TRBV2,few,CASSRTSGMGEQYF,TGTGCCAGCAGTCGGACTAGCGGGATGGGTGAGCAGTACTTC
TRBD2,TRBJ2-1,TRBV2,-,CASSAFGTSGNEQFF,TGTGCCAGCAGTGCTTTCGGGACTAGCGGCAATGAGCAGTTCTTC
-,TRBJ2-7,TRBV30,-,CASSTRGEQYF,TGTGCCTCCTCGACACGCGGGGAGCAGTACTTC
TRBD2,TRBJ2-1,TRBV7-2,once,CASSSTTSGINEQFF,TGTGCCAGCAGCTCCACGACTAGCGGGATAAATGAGCAGTTCTTC
-,TRBJ2-3,TRBV7-2,-,CASSLRADTQYF,TGTGCCAGCAGCTTACGGGCAGATACGCAGTATTTT
-,TRBJ2-2,TRBV2,-,CASSVGGSGTGELFF,TGTGCCAGCAGTGTTGGAGGATCGGGCACCGGGGAGCTGTTTTTT
-,TRBJ2-5,TRBV2,-,CASSTLRDPGETQYF,TGTGCCAGCAGTACCCTGCGGGACCCCGGGGAGACCCAGTACTTC
TRBD2,TRBJ2-1,TRBV7-9,few,CASSPGLAVRIRYNEQFF,TGTGCCAGCAGCCCGGGACTAGCGGTCCGAATTAGATACAATGAGCAGTTCTTC
TRBD2,TRBJ2-3,TRBV2,-,CASRASGASTDTQYF,TGTGCCAGCAGAGCTAGCGGAGCTAGCACAGATACGCAGTATTTT
TRBD2,TRBJ2-5,TRBV29-1,-,CSLGGGRGVETQYF,TGCAGCCTTGGGGGGGGGAGAGGGGTTGAGACCCAGTACTTC
-,TRBJ2-1,TRBV2,few,CASTQYLYNEQFF,TGTGCCAGCACACAGTACCTCTACAATGAGCAGTTCTTC
TRBD2,TRBJ2-3,TRBV7-9,-,CASSFSGTSGRRVYF,TGTGCCAGCAGCTTCTCCGGGACTAGCGGGAGGAGAGTGTATTTT
-,TRBJ2-7,TRBV19,once,CASSIRSPSYEQYF,TGTGCCAGTAGTATCCGGTCCCCGTCCTACGAGCAGTACTTC
TRBD2,TRBJ2-2,TRBV5-1,-,CASSLAAGGHTGELFF,TGCGCCAGCAGCTTGGCGGCGGGAGGGCATACCGGGGAGCTGTTTTTT
-,TRBJ2-7,TRBV10-1,once,CASSVKIYAYEQYF,TGCGCCAGCAGTGTGAAGATCTATGCCTACGAGCAGTACTTC
-,TRBJ1-1,TRBV27,-,CASSLDRNTEAFF,TGTGCCAGCAGTTTAGACAGGAACACTGAAGCTTTCTTT
-,TRBJ2-7,TRBV5-6,-,CASSSRYEQYF,TGTGCCAGCAGCTCTCGCTACGAGCAGTACTTC
TRBD2,TRBJ2-1,TRBV7-2,once,CASIPSRLGGRFSNEQFF,TGTGCCAGCATCCCTTCCCGACTTGGCGGGAGGTTTAGCAATGAGCAGTTCTTC
-,TRBJ1-1,TRBV18,few,CASSPQGLNTEAFF,TGTGCCAGCTCACCACAGGGGTTGAACACTGAAGCTTTCTTT
-,TRBJ1-5,TRBV18,once,CATAADVTNQPQHF,TGTGCCACCGCGGCCGATGTCACCAATCAGCCCCAGCATTTT
TRBD2,TRBJ2-7,TRBV30,-,CAWRGVRTSGRSYEQYF,TGTGCCTGGAGGGGGGTCAGGACTAGCGGGAGGTCCTACGAGCAGTACTTC
-,TRBJ2-7,TRBV6-1,-,CASSERWEAPYEQYF,TGTGCCAGCAGTGAAAGGTGGGAGGCACCCTACGAGCAGTACTTC
-,TRBJ2-2,TRBV11-2,-,CASSSPLSGELFF,TGTGCCAGCAGCTCCCCCCTGTCCGGGGAGCTGTTTTTT
TRBD1,TRBJ1-4,TRBV10-3,-,CAISERGPDEKLFF,TGTGCCATCAGTGAGAGGGGGCCGGATGAAAAACTGTTTTTT
-,TRBJ1-1,TRBV6-5,-,CASSYPRATEAFF,TGTGCCAGCAGTTACCCCAGGGCCACTGAAGCTTTCTTT
-,TRBJ1-5,TRBV19,-,CASSMGRDTFALGEPQHF,TGTGCCAGTAGTATGGGCCGGGACACTTTTGCTCTTGGGGAGCCCCAGCATTTT
TRBD1,TRBJ2-1,TRBV9,-,CASSVDGQGAGEQFF,TGTGCCAGCAGCGTAGACGGACAGGGGGCTGGTGAGCAGTTCTTC
-,TRBJ1-2,TRBV6-6,-,CASSRGQRNYGYTF,TGTGCCAGCAGTCGAGGACAGAGGAACTATGGCTACACCTTC
TRBD1,TRBJ1-5,TRBV5-4,-,CASSQQGGSNQPQHF,TGTGCCAGCAGCCAACAGGGGGGGAGCAATCAGCCCCAGCATTTT
-,TRBJ2-2,TRBV5-1,-,CASSLGQGNTGELFF,TGCGCCAGCAGCTTGGGGCAGGGGAACACCGGGGAGCTGTTTTTT
-,TRBJ2-3,TRBV2,-,CASSITDTQYF,TGTGCCAGCAGTATAACAGATACGCAGTATTTT
TRBD1,TRBJ2-2,TRBV2,-,CASRVDRDHGELFF,TGTGCCAGCAGAGTGGACAGGGATCACGGGGAGCTGTTTTTT
-,TRBJ2-7,TRBV5-1,-,CASSLDGQGLREQYF,TGCGCCAGCAGCTTGGACGGGCAGGGGTTGAGAGAGCAGTACTTC
-,TRBJ1-1,TRBV27,-,CASSFRESTEAFF,TGTGCCAGCAGTTTCAGGGAATCCACTGAAGCTTTCTTT
-,TRBJ1-5,TRBV18,-,CASSPLLNQPQHF,TGTGCCAGCTCACCATTGTTAAATCAGCCCCAGCATTTT
-,TRBJ2-7,TRBV30,-,CAWGRWAYEQYF,TGTGCCTGGGGGAGGTGGGCCTACGAGCAGTACTTC
TRBD2,TRBJ2-1,TRBV29-1,-,CSVVLGTSGNYNEQFF,TGCAGCGTTGTACTCGGGACTAGCGGGAACTACAATGAGCAGTTCTTC
TRBD1,TRBJ1-6,TRBV30,-,CAWSVDRLSPLHF,TGTGCCTGGAGTGTGGACAGGTTGTCACCCCTCCACTTT
TRBD1,TRBJ1-5,TRBV19,-,CASSEQGGQPQHF,TGTGCCAGTAGTGAACAGGGGGGGCAGCCCCAGCATTTT
-,TRBJ2-2,TRBV6-5,-,CASSFRQPYTGELFF,TGTGCCAGCAGTTTTCGACAGCCCTACACCGGGGAGCTGTTTTTT
-,TRBJ2-3,TRBV10-2,-,CASSDTPSTDTQYF,TGCGCCAGCAGCGACACACCTAGCACAGATACGCAGTATTTT
-,TRBJ1-2,TRBV18,-,CASSPADDGGLYGYTF,TGTGCCAGCTCACCAGCCGACGACGGGGGGCTCTATGGCTACACCTTC
TRBD2,TRBJ2-1,TRBV19,-,CASSRLAGNEQFF,TGTGCCAGTAGCCGACTAGCGGGTAATGAGCAGTTCTTC
-,TRBJ1-5,TRBV9,-,CASSPRGLSAQPQHF,TGTGCCAGCAGCCCCAGGGGCCTGTCGGCTCAGCCCCAGCATTTT
-,TRBJ2-7,TRBV11-2,-,CASSLDRENEQYF,TGTGCCAGCAGCTTAGATCGGGAGAACGAGCAGTACTTC
-,TRBJ1-5,TRBV6-1,-,CASTPYTNQPQHF,TGTGCCAGCACTCCGTACACCAATCAGCCCCAGCATTTT
TRBD2,TRBJ2-7,TRBV7-2,-,CASSLMEAGGGEQYF,TGTGCCAGCAGCTTAATGGAGGCGGGAGGTGGCGAGCAGTACTTC
TRBD2,TRBJ2-1,TRBV10-1,-,CASSEGFTSGRNEQFF,TGCGCCAGCAGTGAAGGATTTACTAGCGGGAGGAATGAGCAGTTCTTC
-,TRBJ1-1,TRBV6-5,-,CASKTTANTEAFF,TGTGCCAGCAAAACGACAGCGAACACTGAAGCTTTCTTT
TRBD2,TRBJ2-1,TRBV6-4,-,CASSDSTSGTAYNEQFF,TGTGCCAGCAGTGACTCTACTAGCGGGACGGCCTACAATGAGCAGTTCTTC
-,TRBJ2-2,TRBV19,-,CASSARWAASTGELFF,TGTGCCAGTAGTGCCCGGTGGGCAGCTTCAACCGGGGAGCTGTTTTTT
-,TRBJ1-1,TRBV5-1,-,CASSFGGIAEAFF,TGCGCCAGCAGCTTCGGGGGTATCGCTGAAGCTTTCTTT
-,TRBJ2-7,TRBV5-5,-,CASSRGQNSYEQYF,TGTGCCAGCAGCCGAGGACAGAATAGCTACGAGCAGTACTTC